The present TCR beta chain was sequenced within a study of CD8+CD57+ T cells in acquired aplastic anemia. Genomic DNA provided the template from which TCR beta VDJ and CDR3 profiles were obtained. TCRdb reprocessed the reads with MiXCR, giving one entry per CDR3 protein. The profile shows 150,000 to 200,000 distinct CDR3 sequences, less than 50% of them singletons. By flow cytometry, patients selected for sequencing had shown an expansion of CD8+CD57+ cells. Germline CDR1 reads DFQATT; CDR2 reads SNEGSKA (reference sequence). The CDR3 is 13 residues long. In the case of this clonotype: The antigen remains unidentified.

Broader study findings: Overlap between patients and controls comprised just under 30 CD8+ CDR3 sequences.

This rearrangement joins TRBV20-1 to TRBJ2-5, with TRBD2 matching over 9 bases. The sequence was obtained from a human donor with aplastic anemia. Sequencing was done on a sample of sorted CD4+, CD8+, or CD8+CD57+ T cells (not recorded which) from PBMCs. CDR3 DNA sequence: TGCTCCGGGGCGGGAGGGCCTTATGAGACCCAGTACTTC. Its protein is CSGAGGPYETQYF.